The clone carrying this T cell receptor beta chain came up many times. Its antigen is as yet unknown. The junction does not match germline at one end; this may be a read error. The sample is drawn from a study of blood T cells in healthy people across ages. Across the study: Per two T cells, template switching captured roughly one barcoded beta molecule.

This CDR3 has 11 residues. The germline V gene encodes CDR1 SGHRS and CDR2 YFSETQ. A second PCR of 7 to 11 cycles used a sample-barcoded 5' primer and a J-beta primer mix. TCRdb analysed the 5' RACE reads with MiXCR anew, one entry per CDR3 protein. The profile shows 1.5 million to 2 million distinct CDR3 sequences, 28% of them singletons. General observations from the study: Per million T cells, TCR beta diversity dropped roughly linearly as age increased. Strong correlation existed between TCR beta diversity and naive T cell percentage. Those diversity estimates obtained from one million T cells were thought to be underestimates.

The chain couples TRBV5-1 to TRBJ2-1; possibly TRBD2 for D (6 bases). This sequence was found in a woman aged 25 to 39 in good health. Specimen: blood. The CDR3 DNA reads TGTGCCAGCAGCCCCGGAGGGGAGCAGTTCTTC. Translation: CASSPGGEQFF.